This TCR beta chain was found in a study of blood T cell repertoires in COVID-19. Study context: Italy, Spain and the United States were the sources of the convalescent and acute COVID-19 samples. T cells, B-cell-depleted T cells, or PBMCs supplied cDNA or gDNA.

In germline, CDR1 is LGHNA, CDR2 YNFKEQ. The CDR3 runs to 16 residues. Trimming took 0 bases from V and 8 from J; bases not matched to a gene: 9. Source study methods: By means of reference gene primer amplification, nucleated cell counts were estimated. Method: immunoSEQ multiplex PCR; TCRdb's copy keeps in-frame clones and lacks some. For V, J and clone size, that table is used; D and trimming come from the DNA. The sample comprises around 65,000 clones, 80% to 85% of which are singletons, and around 12% rests with the top ten. The TCR was taken from a human donor in a cohort sampled during active COVID-19. Material for sequencing was peripheral blood. V and J are TRBV4-2 and TRBJ2-1; 8 bases agree with TRBD1. The CDR3 nucleotides read TGTGCCAGCAGCCAAGAGGGTACAGGGGGACTGTATGAGCAGTTCTTC. Its translation is CASSQEGTGGLYEQFF.